A single TCR beta chain is shown here with its context. The antigen it binds to is not known. No base-level quality is on record; no much larger clone is a single base apart. The donors were healthy, HIV-negative adults who had no recently reported acute infections or vaccinations. Every donor was a Caucasian adult residing in Nashville, Tennessee, USA. CD4+ T cells were enriched by magnetic negative selection, after which naive cells were positively selected on CD45RA and the negative fraction was taken as the memory subset. Blood was obtained by leukapheresis, after which PBMCs were separated by Ficoll-Histopaque density gradient centrifugation and cryopreserved in liquid nitrogen vapor phase. Analytical flow cytometry was used to check the purity and quantity of each magnetically sorted T cell population. Each sorted fraction had its genomic DNA isolated and then quantified by UV absorbance on a Nanodrop 2000c.

TCR CDR3 regions were amplified from genomic DNA by multiplex PCR using the deep immunoSEQ assay. Extracted genomic DNA from each cell subset was spread evenly across all wells of several immunoSEQ 96-well plates, with each plate serving as a replicate. For sorted subsets, approximately 210 ng genomic DNA, equal to 25,000 to 35,000 T cell genomes, was loaded into each replicate PCR. Purified libraries were quantified with a Qubit 3.0 fluorometer, sized on a Bioanalyzer 2100, and re-quantified with the KAPA Library Quantification kit. Every immunoSEQ 96-well plate was sequenced on a separate single-read 150-cycle Illumina NextSeq 550 flow cell. On the authors' methods: The immunoSEQ output contained only junctional sequences without quality scores, so filtering could not match that applied to full-length reads. Sequences were annotated with PyIR, a Python wrapper for IgBLAST v1.9, and V/J genes and CDR3 were assigned using IMGT germline references. Any read was removed if the V/J assignment was weak (E-value above 1e-6), the CDR3 was missing, or the read contained stop codons, out-of-frame junctions, or ambiguous translated residues. V3J clonotypes were defined by identical inferred V gene, J gene, and CDR3 amino acid sequence. Percentage overlap between repertoires was calculated by dividing the number of shared unique clonotypes by the size of the smaller repertoire. Three approaches were used to assess repertoire richness: RTK rarefaction, the Chao1 estimator, and Recon v2.1 estimates of unobserved clonotypes. For all TCRbeta clonotypes obtained by the gDNA method from a handful of donors, generation probabilities were computed with OLGA. This is the immuneACCESS table as TCRdb keeps it, with only in-frame sequences that have V and J called. A part of the clones is gone; compared with another copy, unresolved V genes explain less than half, and the rest is unexplained. V and J calls and clone size are as listed in that table; D and trimming were resolved from the DNA. The sample table contains about 2.3 million clones; only one count was recorded for more than 80% of them. In total, the top ten clones hold 0.39% of the sample.

The data originate from a study of shared clonotypes between healthy human individuals (dated by TCRdb to 2020 to 2021). Regarding the study in general: The cohort included three men and a couple of women between 18 and 49 years of age. For each donor, CD4 naive and CD4 memory were each run on three plates, CD8 naive on two plates, and CD8 memory on one plate. Blood TCR repertoires of 5 or 6 healthy adults were deeply sequenced to estimate repertoire size and the extent of clonotype sharing between individuals. Different laboratories and diverse techniques were used to prepare libraries and sequence TCR repertoires, to increase sequencing depth and limit assay-specific biases. Leukapheresis yielded between about 0.9 and 8.9 billion PBMCs per donor. The full study reports these points: Sharing across several donors was observed for approximately 5% of naive CD4, about 4% of naive CD8, over 2% of memory CD4, and roughly 0.4% of memory CD8 clonotypes. Compared with non-shared clonotypes, clonotypes shared by all four sorted-subset donors had higher generation probabilities. Even with the large sequencing depth, rarefaction of the sorted-subset datasets indicated that sequencing was incomplete. Sampling was restricted to blood, and TCR repertoires in tissue are likely to differ from TCR repertoires in blood. Larger estimated clonotype richness was generally found for naive subsets than for memory subsets. Based on pairwise subsampling, the degree of clonotype sharing among donors was expected to be affected by sequencing depth. The genetic and exposure-history diversity represented was limited by the small number of donors.

Material for sequencing was naive CD4+ T cells from PBMCs. The sample's cell subset or site, from its label and the paper: CD45RA+ positively selected. The TCR was taken from a man between 18 and 35 years old in good health. Some clones in this sample may be carry-over from other donors' samples.

For the CDR3, the sequence is CAISVGLAESSYEQYF. The DNA is as follows: TGTGCCATCAGCGTCGGACTAGCTGAAAGCTCCTACGAGCAGTACTTC. The chain uses TRBV10-3 and TRBJ2-7; 8 central nucleotides agree with TRBD2. Trimming accounts for 6 bases at V and 0 bases at J, while the number of junction bases matched to no gene is 10. CDR1 and CDR2 are read off the germline V gene as ENHRY and SYGVKD. Spanning cysteine to phenylalanine, the CDR3 consists of 16 amino acids. Kept here is only the CDR3 DNA, which spans 48 bases and is read in frame from base 1.